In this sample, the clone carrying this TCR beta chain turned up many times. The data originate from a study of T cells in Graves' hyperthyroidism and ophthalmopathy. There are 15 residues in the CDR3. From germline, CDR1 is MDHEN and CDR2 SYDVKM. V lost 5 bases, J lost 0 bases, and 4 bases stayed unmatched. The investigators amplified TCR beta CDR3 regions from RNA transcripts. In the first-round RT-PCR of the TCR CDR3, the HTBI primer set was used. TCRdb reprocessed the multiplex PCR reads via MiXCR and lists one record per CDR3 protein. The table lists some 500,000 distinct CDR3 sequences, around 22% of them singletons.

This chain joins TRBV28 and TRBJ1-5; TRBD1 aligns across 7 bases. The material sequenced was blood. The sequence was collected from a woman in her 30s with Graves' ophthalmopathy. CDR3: CASSRDSNSNQPQHF. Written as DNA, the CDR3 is TGTGCCAGCAGTCGGGACAGCAATAGCAATCAGCCCCAGCATTTT.